The sequence of this T cell receptor beta chain was determined in a study of breast tumors, draining lymph nodes, adjacent tissues. General study findings and limits: Tumor TCR diversity was below lymph nodes but above nontumor tissue. Luminal-like breast cancer showed significantly higher tumor–nontumor repertoire similarity than basal-like.

TCRdb processed the multiplex PCR reads anew with MiXCR; each CDR3 protein has one entry. The sample holds about 230,000 distinct CDR3 sequences; approximately 31% are singletons and the top ten take approximately 1.4%. The CDR3 spans 13 residues. With V trimmed by 3 bases and J by 3 bases, 0 bases remained unmatched. The V gene's germline CDR1 is DFQATT and CDR2 SNEGSKA (reference sequence). Worth noting for this clonotype: Its target is unknown.

Breast cancer patients provided tissue from their axillary draining lymph nodes. The genes are TRBV20-1 and TRBJ1-3; TRBD1 matches 9 bases. The receptor comes from a female donor with breast cancer. Some clones in this sample may be carry-over from other donors' samples. Sequences were obtained from axillary lymph node tissue. The DNA of the CDR3 is TGCAGTGCTAGGACAGGGGGTGGAAACACCATATATTTT. Protein: CSARTGGGNTIYF.